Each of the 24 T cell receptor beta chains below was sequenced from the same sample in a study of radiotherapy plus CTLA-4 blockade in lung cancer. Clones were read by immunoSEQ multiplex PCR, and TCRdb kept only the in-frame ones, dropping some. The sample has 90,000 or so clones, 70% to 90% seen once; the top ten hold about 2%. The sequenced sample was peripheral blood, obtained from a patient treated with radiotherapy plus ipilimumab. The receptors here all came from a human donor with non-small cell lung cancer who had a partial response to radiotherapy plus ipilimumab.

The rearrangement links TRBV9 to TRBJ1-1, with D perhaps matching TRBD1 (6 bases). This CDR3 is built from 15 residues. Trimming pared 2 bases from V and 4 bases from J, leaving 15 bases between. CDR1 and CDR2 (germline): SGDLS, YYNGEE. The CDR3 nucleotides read TGTGCCAGCAGCGTCGGCACAGGGATAGGCACTGAAGCTTTCTTT. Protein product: CASSVGTGIGTEAFF.

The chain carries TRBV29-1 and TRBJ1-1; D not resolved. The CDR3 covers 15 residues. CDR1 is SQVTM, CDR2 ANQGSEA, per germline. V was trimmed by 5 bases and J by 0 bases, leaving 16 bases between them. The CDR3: CSVQIMGSLNTEAFF. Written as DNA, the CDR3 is TGCAGCGTTCAGATAATGGGCAGTTTGAACACTGAAGCTTTCTTT. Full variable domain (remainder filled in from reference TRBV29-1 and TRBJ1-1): SAVISQKPSRDICQRGTSLTIQCQVDSQVTMMFWYRQQPGQSLTLIATANQGSEATYESGFVIDKFPISRPNLTFSTLTVSNMSPEDSSIYLCSVQIMGSLNTEAFFGQGTRLTVV.

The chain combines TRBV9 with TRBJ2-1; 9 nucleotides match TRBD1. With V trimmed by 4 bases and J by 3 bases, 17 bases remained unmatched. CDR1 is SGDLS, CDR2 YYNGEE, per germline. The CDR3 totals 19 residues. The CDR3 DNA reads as TGTGCCAGCAGCCCCCGAGGGTCGAGACGGGACAGGGTCTACAATGAGCAGTTCTTC. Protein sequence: CASSPRGSRRDRVYNEQFF.

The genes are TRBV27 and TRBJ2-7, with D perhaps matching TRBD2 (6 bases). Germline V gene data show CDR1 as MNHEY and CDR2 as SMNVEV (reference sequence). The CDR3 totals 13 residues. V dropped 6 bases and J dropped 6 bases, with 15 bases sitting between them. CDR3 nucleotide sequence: TGTGCCAGCAGCCCGTGGGGGGAACGCGAGCAGTACGTC. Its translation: CASSPWGEREQYV.

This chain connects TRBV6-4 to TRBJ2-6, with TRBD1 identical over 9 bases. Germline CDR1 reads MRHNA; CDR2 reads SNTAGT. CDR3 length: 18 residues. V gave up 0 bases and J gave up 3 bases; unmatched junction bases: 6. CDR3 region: CASSDSEQGAGGANVLTF. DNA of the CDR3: TGTGCCAGCAGTGACTCGGAACAGGGGGCGGGTGGGGCCAACGTCCTGACTTTC.

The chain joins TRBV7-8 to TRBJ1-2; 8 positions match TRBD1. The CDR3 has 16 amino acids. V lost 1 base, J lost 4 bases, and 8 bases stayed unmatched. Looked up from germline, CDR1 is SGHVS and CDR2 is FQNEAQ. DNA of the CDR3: TGTGCCAGCAGCTTAGTACCCGGGACAGGCCTCTATGGCTACACCTTC. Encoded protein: CASSLVPGTGLYGYTF.

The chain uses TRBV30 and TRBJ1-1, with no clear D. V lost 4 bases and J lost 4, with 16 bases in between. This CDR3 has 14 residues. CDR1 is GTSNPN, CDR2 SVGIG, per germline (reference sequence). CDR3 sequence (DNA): TGTGCCTGGAAGCGTAGATTGGTCGCCACTGAAGCTTTCTTT. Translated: CAWKRRLVATEAFF.

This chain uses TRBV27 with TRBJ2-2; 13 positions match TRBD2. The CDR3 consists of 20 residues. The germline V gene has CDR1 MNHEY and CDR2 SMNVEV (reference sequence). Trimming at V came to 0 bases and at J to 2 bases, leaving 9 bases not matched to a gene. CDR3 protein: CASSLSGSGTSGANTGELFF. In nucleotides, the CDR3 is TGTGCCAGCAGTTTATCGGGCTCGGGGACTAGCGGGGCAAACACCGGGGAGCTGTTTTTT.

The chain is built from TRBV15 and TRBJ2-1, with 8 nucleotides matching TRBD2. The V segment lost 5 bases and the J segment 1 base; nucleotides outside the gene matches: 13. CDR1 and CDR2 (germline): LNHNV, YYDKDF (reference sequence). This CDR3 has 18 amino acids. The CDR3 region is CATSGGGTRGSSYNEQFF. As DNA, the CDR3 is TGTGCCACCAGCGGAGGGGGGACTAGGGGATCATCCTACAATGAGCAGTTCTTC.

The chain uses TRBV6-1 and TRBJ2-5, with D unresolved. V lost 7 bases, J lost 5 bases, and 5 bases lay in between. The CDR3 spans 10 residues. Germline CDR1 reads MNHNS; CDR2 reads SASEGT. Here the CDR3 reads CASTVETQYF. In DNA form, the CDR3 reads TGTGCCAGCACTGTGGAGACCCAGTACTTC.

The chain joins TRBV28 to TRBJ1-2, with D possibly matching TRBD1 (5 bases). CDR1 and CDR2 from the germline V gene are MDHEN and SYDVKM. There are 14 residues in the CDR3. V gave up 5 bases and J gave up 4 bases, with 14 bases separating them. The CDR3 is CASSQGQEIYGYTF. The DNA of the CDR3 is TGTGCCAGCAGTCAGGGCCAGGAGATCTATGGCTACACCTTC.

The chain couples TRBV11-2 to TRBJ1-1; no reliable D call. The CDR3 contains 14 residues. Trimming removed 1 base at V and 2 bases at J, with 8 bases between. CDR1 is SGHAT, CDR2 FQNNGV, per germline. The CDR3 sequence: CASSLGQANTEAFF. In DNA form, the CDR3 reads TGTGCCAGCAGCTTAGGCCAGGCCAACACTGAAGCTTTCTTT.

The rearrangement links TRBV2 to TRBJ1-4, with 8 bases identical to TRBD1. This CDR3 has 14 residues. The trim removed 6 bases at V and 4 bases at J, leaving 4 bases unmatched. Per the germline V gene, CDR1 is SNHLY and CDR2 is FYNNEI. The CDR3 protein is CASSLDRDNEKLFF. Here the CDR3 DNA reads TGTGCCAGCAGCCTGGACAGGGATAATGAAAAACTGTTTTTT.

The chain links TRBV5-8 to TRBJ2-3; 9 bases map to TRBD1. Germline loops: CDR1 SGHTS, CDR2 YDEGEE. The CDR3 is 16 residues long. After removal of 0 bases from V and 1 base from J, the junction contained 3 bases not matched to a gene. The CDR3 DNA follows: TGTGCCAGCAGCTTGGGATGGACAGGGGGCACAGATACGCAGTATTTT. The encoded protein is CASSLGWTGGTDTQYF.

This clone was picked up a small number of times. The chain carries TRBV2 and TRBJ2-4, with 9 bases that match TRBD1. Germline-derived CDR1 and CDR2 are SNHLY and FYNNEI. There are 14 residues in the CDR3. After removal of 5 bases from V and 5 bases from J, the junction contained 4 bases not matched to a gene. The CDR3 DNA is TGTGCCAGCAGTAGGGACAGGGCAGAAAACATTCAGTACTTC. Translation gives CASSRDRAENIQYF. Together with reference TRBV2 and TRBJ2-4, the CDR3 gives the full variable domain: EPEVTQTPSHQVTQMGQEVILRCVPISNHLYFYWYRQILGQKVEFLVSFYNNEISEKSEIFDDQFSVERPDGSNFTLKIRSTKLEDSAMYFCASSRDRAENIQYFGAGTRLSVL.

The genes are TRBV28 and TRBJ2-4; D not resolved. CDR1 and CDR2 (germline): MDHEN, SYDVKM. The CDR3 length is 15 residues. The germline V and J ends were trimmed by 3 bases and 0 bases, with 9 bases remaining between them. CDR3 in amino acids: CASSFPDLAKNIQYF. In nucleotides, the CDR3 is TGTGCCAGCAGTTTTCCAGATTTAGCCAAAAACATTCAGTACTTC. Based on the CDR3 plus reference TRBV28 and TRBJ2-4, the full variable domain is DVKVTQSSRYLVKRTGEKVFLECVQDMDHENMFWYRQDPGLGLRLIYFSYDVKMKEKGDIPEGYSVSREKKERFSLILESASTNQTSMYLCASSFPDLAKNIQYFGAGTRLSVL.

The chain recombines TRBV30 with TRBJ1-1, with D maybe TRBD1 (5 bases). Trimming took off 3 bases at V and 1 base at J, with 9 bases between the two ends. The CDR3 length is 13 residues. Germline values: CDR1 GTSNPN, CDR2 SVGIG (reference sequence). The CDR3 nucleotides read TGTGCCTGGAGCCTACAGGAGAACACTGAAGCTTTCTTT. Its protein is CAWSLQENTEAFF.

CDR3 in DNA: TGTGCCAGCAGCTCCACCGGAGGCTACACTGAAGCTTTCTTT. Residues: CASSSTGGYTEAFF. The chain is built from TRBV11-2 and TRBJ1-1; D gene ambiguous. There are 14 residues in the CDR3. Trimming took 4 bases from V and 3 from J, leaving 12 bases between them. Germline V CDR1 and CDR2: SGHAT, FQNNGV.

The CDR3 protein is CASSLQHMNTEAFF. The CDR3 DNA follows: TGTGCCAGCAGCTTACAACACATGAACACTGAAGCTTTCTTT. V gene TRBV7-2 combines with J gene TRBJ1-1; D is unresolved. Germline loops: CDR1 SGHTA, CDR2 FQGNSA. V was trimmed by 2 bases and J by 0 bases, leaving 7 bases between them. The CDR3 is 14 residues long. Complete variable domain (other parts from reference TRBV7-2 and TRBJ1-1): GAGVSQSPSNKVTEKGKDVELRCDPISGHTALYWYRQSLGQGLEFLIYFQGNSAPDKSGLPSDRFSAERTGGSVSTLTIQRTQQEDSAVYLCASSLQHMNTEAFFGQGTRLTVV.

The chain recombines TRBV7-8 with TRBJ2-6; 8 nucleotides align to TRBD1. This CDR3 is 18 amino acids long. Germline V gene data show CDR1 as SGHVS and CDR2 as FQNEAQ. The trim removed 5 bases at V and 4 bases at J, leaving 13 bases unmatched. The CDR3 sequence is CASSPTWQGARGANVLTF. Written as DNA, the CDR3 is TGTGCCAGCAGCCCTACATGGCAGGGGGCGAGGGGGGCCAACGTCCTGACTTTC.

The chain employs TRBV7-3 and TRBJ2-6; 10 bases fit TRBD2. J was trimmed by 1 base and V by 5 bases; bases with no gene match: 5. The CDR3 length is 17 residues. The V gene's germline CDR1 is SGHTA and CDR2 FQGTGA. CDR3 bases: TGTGCCAGCAGCCCTAGCGGGGGAAGATCTGGGGCCAACGTCCTGACTTTC. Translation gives CASSPSGGRSGANVLTF. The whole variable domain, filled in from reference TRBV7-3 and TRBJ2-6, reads GAGVSQTPSNKVTEKGKYVELRCDPISGHTALYWYRQSLGQGPEFLIYFQGTGAADDSGLPNDRFFAVRPEGSVSTLKIQRTERGDSAVYLCASSPSGGRSGANVLTFGAGSRLTVL.

CDR3 DNA: TGTGCCAGTAGTACAGGGGACAGGGTGGCCGGGGAGCTGTTTTTT. Its translation: CASSTGDRVAGELFF. The V call is TRBV19, the J call TRBJ2-2; 9 bases align to TRBD1. CDR1 LNHDA and CDR2 SQIVND come from the germline V gene (reference sequence). The CDR3 has 15 residues. Losses at the gene ends were 4 bases for V and 6 bases for J; bases not matched to a gene: 6. Full variable domain (rest looked up from reference TRBV19 and TRBJ2-2): DGGITQSPKYLFRKEGQNVTLSCEQNLNHDAMYWYRQDPGQGLRLIYYSQIVNDFQKGDIAEGYSVSREKKESFPLTVTSAQKNPTAFYLCASSTGDRVAGELFFGEGSRLTVL.

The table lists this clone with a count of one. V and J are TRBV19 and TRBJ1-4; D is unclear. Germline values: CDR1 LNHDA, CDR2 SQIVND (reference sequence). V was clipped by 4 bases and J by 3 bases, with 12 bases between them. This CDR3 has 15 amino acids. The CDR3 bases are TGTGCCAGTAGTAACAAAGATCTGCCTAATGAAAAACTGTTTTTT. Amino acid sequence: CASSNKDLPNEKLFF.

The CDR3 is CASGSSRGGSYNEQFF. For the CDR3, the DNA is TGTGCCAGCGGGTCCTCCCGGGGGGGCTCCTACAATGAGCAGTTCTTC. This chain connects TRBV2 to TRBJ2-1, with 8 nucleotides matching TRBD2. Germline CDR1 and CDR2: SNHLY and FYNNEI. V dropped 8 bases and J dropped 0; count of bases not matched to a gene: 9. The CDR3 consists of 16 residues.